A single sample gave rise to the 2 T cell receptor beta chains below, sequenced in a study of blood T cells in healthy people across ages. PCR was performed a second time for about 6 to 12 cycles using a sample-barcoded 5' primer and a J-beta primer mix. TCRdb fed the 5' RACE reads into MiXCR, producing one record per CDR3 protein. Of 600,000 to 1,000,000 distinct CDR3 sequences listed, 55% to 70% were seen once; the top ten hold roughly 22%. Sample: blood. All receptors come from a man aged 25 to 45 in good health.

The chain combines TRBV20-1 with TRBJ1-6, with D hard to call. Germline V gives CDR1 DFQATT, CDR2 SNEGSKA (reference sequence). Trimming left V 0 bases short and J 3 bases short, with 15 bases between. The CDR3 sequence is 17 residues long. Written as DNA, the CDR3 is TGCAGTGCTAGAGACGCTATTGGGAGGGTCTATAATTCACCCCTCCACTTT. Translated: CSARDAIGRVYNSPLHF.

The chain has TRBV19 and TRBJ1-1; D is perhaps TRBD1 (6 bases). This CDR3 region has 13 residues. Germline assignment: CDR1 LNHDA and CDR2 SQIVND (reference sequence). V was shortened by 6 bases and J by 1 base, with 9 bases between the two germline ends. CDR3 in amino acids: CASRHRANTEAFF. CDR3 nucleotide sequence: TGTGCCAGTAGGCACAGGGCGAACACTGAAGCTTTCTTT. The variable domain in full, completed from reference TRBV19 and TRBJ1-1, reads DGGITQSPKYLFRKEGQNVTLSCEQNLNHDAMYWYRQDPGQGLRLIYYSQIVNDFQKGDIAEGYSVSREKKESFPLTVTSAQKNPTAFYLCASRHRANTEAFFGQGTRLTVV.